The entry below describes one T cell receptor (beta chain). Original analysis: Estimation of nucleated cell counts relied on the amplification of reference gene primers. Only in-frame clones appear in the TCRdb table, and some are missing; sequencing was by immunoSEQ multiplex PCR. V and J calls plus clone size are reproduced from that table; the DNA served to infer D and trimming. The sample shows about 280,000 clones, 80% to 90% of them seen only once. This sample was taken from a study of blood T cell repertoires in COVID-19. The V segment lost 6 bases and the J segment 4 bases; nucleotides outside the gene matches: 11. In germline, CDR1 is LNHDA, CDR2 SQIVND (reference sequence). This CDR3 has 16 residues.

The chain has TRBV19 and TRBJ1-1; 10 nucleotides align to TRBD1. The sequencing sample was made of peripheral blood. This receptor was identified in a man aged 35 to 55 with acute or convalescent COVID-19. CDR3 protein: CASRSPERQGATEAFF. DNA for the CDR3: TGTGCCAGTAGGTCCCCGGAAAGACAGGGGGCCACTGAAGCTTTCTTT.